This T cell receptor beta chain stems from a study of low-dose radiotherapy and immunotherapy resistance in tumors. Across the whole study: Cohort 1 got 0.5 Gy per fraction every 2 weeks, 6.5 Gy in total. Per fraction, Cohort 2 was given 1 Gy every two weeks, accumulating a total of 13 Gy over 26 weeks.

TRAV- and TRBV-specific primers, spanning alpha and beta chains, primed first-strand cDNA. Amplification of TCRs used a constant-region primer and V-primer adapter for approximately 18 PCR cycles. MiXCR, run by TCRdb on the reads, gives a single entry per CDR3 protein. The data contain 65,000 to 100,000 distinct CDR3 sequences, roughly a sixth of them singletons. Documented time point: before trial treatment. The TCR comes from a male donor with prostate cancer. Sequencing used PBMCs, obtained before treatment.

CDR3 nucleotides: TGTGCCAGTACCCAAATCGCAGGGGGGTACACTGAAGCTTTCTTT. Protein: CASTQIAGGYTEAFF. This sequence joins TRBV19 and TRBJ1-1, with 7 bases identical to TRBD1. Trimming cost V 7 bases and J 3 bases; bases outside gene matches: 11. The CDR3 loop spans 15 amino acids. Looked up from germline, CDR1 is LNHDA and CDR2 is SQIVND (reference sequence).